These T cell receptor beta chains were read from a single sample in a study of brain metastases from non-small cell lung cancer. Assay: immunoSEQ multiplex PCR; the TCRdb copy retains only in-frame clones and omits some. Among fewer than 3,000 clones listed, about 83% were seen once. Sequences were obtained from primary lung tumor tissue. The receptors originated from a donor at least 40 years old with non-small cell lung cancer. The CDR3 runs from the conserved cysteine through the conserved F or W. Each record gives: D gene, V gene, CDR3 protein. D genes are given only for firm matches.

>.|TRBV30
CAWRARQETQYF
>.|TRBV28
CASSSQAAGPEYF
>.|TRBV6-2/TRBV6-3
CASRYSEGTASAF
>.|TRBV27
CASSGMLSNQPQHF
>TRBD2|TRBV24-1
CATSDLRGTSGSSKTGELFF
>.|TRBV6-1
CASSEVGSYTEAFF
>.|TRBV5-1
CASSLELQDYNEQFF
>TRBD2|TRBV4-3
CASSQGVAGGGDTQYF
>TRBD1|TRBV28
CASSSFGTGGIQPQHF
>TRBD1|TRBV3-1/TRBV3-2
CASSQVQLGTGGLTGELFF
>TRBD1|TRBV27
CASSSGQGKSWGSPLHF
>.|TRBV5-8
CASSLRGWGTEAFF